These 9 T cell receptor beta chains came from one sample sequenced in a study of T cells in Graves' hyperthyroidism and ophthalmopathy. RNA transcripts yielded amplified TCR beta CDR3 regions. HTBI primers were used for first-round RT-PCR of the TCR CDR3. TCRdb called the multiplex PCR reads again in MiXCR, with one record for every CDR3 protein. The sample contains a few hundred thousand distinct CDR3 sequences, less than 20% of which appear only once. Sequencing used blood. The receptors stem from a woman aged 45-65 years with Graves' hyperthyroidism.

The genes are TRBV19 and TRBJ1-5; 8 bases agree with TRBD1. After removal of 7 bases from V and 4 bases from J, the junction contained 21 bases not matched to a gene. The CDR3 has 19 amino acids. CDR1 and CDR2 (germline): LNHDA, SQIVND (reference sequence). CDR3 in amino acids: CASTTRHGGQGAYNQPQHF. The CDR3 DNA follows: TGTGCCAGTACCACCCGACATGGGGGGCAGGGGGCTTATAATCAGCCCCAGCATTTT.

The chain carries TRBV4-2 and TRBJ1-2, with a tentative D call TRBD1 (5 bases). There are 15 residues in the CDR3. Germline values: CDR1 LGHNA, CDR2 YNFKEQ. Trimming took 2 bases from V and 5 from J, leaving 15 bases between them. CDR3 loop: CASSQPSGQKYGYTF. CDR3 DNA sequence: TGTGCCAGCAGCCAACCCTCGGGGCAGAAATATGGCTACACCTTC.

The table lists this clonotype with a few counts. This chain connects TRBV18 to TRBJ2-1, with TRBD1 matching over 9 bases. The CDR3 spans 14 residues. Germline V gene lookup returns CDR1 KGHSH and CDR2 LQKENI. Trimming cost V 3 bases and J 6 bases; bases outside gene matches: 3. The CDR3 is CASSPPTGGNEQFF. DNA of the CDR3: TGTGCCAGCTCACCCCCGACAGGGGGCAATGAGCAGTTCTTC.

This clonotype was observed once. A read error may be the cause here, since a much bigger clone is one base away. The chain uses TRBV10-3 and TRBJ2-1; D is possibly TRBD2 (6 bases). The CDR3 consists of 17 residues. Germline V lookup: CDR1 ENHRY, CDR2 SYGVKD. The V and J ends lost 0 bases and 10 bases respectively, with 22 bases between them. The CDR3 nucleotides read TGTGCCATCAGTGAGTCGATTCGGGGCGGGATCCTTTACGAGCAGTTCTTC. This sequence encodes CAISESIRGGILYEQFF.

There are many counts of this clonotype. The genes are TRBV9 and TRBJ1-1; no reliable D call. V was trimmed by 1 base and J by 2 bases, leaving 15 bases between them. Germline V gene lookup returns CDR1 SGDLS and CDR2 YYNGEE. This CDR3 is 16 amino acids long. The CDR3 region is CASSVSPGPSNTEAFF. The CDR3 bases are TGTGCCAGCAGCGTATCCCCGGGTCCGTCCAACACTGAAGCTTTCTTT.

The sample holds many counts of this clonotype. V usage is TRBV6-1 and J usage is TRBJ1-1; no clear D gene. V lost 5 bases and J lost 5, with 9 bases in between. The germline V gene has CDR1 MNHNS and CDR2 SASEGT. CDR3 length: 12 residues. The CDR3 DNA follows: TGTGCCAGCAGTTCATCTTTGACTGAAGCTTTCTTT. Translating it yields CASSSSLTEAFF.

This clonotype appeared a few times. The rearrangement links TRBV19 to TRBJ2-1, with 12 nucleotides matching TRBD2. Germline assignment: CDR1 LNHDA and CDR2 SQIVND (reference sequence). V lost 4 bases, J lost 9 bases, and 7 bases stayed unmatched. The CDR3 is 15 residues long. CDR3 residues: CASSTWLAGGTEQFF. The CDR3, as DNA: TGTGCCAGTAGTACTTGGCTAGCGGGAGGGACTGAGCAGTTCTTC.

This clonotype has more than one count but fewer than ten. This sequence joins TRBV20-1 and TRBJ2-1; no reliable D call. Trimming left V 8 bases short and J 4 bases short, with 15 bases between. Per the germline V gene, CDR1 is DFQATT and CDR2 is SNEGSKA (reference sequence). The CDR3 runs to 13 residues. The CDR3 coding sequence is TGCAGTACCCCGGGTTTCGGGTACAATGAGCAGTTCTTC. Translated: CSTPGFGYNEQFF.

The rearrangement uses TRBV7-8 and TRBJ2-5; TRBD2 might be the D (6 bases). Germline V gene sequence: CDR1 SGHVS, CDR2 FQNEAQ. Trimming took 2 bases from V and 1 from J, leaving 8 bases between them. The CDR3 is 14 amino acids. CDR3: CASSLLATQETQYF. The CDR3 DNA is TGTGCCAGCAGCTTACTAGCGACCCAAGAGACCCAGTACTTC. Based on the CDR3 plus reference TRBV7-8 and TRBJ2-5, the full variable domain is GAGVSQSPRYKVAKRGQDVALRCDPISGHVSLFWYQQALGQGPEFLTYFQNEAQLDKSGLPSDRFFAERPEGSVSTLKIQRTQQEDSAVYLCASSLLATQETQYFGPGTRLLVL.